Listed below are T cell receptor beta chains from one sample, sequenced in a study of vaccination and CD4 T cells after COVID-19. No antigen is known for these receptors. In TCRdb, the PCR reads were re-called with MiXCR into one record per CDR3 protein. The sample consists of about 14,000 distinct CDR3 sequences, about 60% of them appearing once. The sequenced sample was CD4+ T cells from blood, cultured in vitro. All receptors derive from a human donor who had recovered from COVID-19. CDR3s include the opening cysteine and the closing phenylalanine or tryptophan. D genes are given only for firm matches. For some rows the clone size is stated as once, few or many, or as a class when expanded; others skip it.

TRBV21-1,TRBJ2-3,NA,few,CASRERGTGSPRPDTQYF,TGTGCCAGCAGGGAAAGAGGGACAGGGAGTCCGCGTCCAGATACGCAGTATTTT
TRBV20-1,TRBJ1-2,NA,few,CSTSHGPYGYTF,TGCAGTACTTCCCATGGGCCCTATGGCTACACCTTC
TRBV27,TRBJ2-7,TRBD1,NA,CASSLRQGVIYYEQYF,TGTGCCAGCAGTTTAAGACAGGGGGTTATCTACTACGAGCAGTACTTC
TRBV2,TRBJ2-5,TRBD1,NA,CASRLRTGGGETRYF,TGTGCCAGCAGACTAAGGACAGGGGGAGGGGAGACCCGGTACTTC
TRBV6-2/TRBV6-3,TRBJ2-1,NA,few,CASSIGGEQFF,TGTGCCAGCAGTATAGGGGGGGAGCAGTTCTTC
TRBV6-1,TRBJ1-1,NA,few,CASSANAEAFF,TGTGCCAGCAGCGCCAACGCTGAAGCTTTCTTT
TRBV5-4,TRBJ2-2,TRBD1,NA,CASSRQGATNTGELFF,TGTGCCAGCTCCAGACAGGGGGCCACGAACACCGGGGAGCTGTTTTTT
TRBV10-3,TRBJ2-4,NA,few,CAISESLNIQYF,TGTGCCATCAGTGAGTCTTTAAACATTCAGTACTTC
TRBV11-2,TRBJ2-4,NA,NA,CASSLDRGTTNIQYF,TGTGCCAGCAGCTTAGATCGGGGGACAACAAACATTCAGTACTTC
TRBV7-9,TRBJ2-1,NA,NA,CASSFASSYNEQFF,TGTGCCAGCAGCTTTGCTAGTTCCTACAATGAGCAGTTCTTC
TRBV5-1,TRBJ2-3,NA,NA,CASSLATAADTQYF,TGCGCCAGCAGCTTGGCCACAGCAGCAGATACGCAGTATTTT
TRBV30,TRBJ2-1,NA,NA,CAWSRLQGGTQFF,TGTGCCTGGAGCCGCCTACAGGGGGGGACGCAGTTCTTC
TRBV27,TRBJ1-5,TRBD1,NA,CASRLQGGNQPQHF,TGTGCCAGCAGGCTACAGGGGGGAAATCAGCCCCAGCATTTT
TRBV20-1,TRBJ1-5,NA,NA,CSAMGVGNQPQHF,TGCAGTGCCATGGGGGTGGGCAATCAGCCCCAGCATTTT
TRBV20-1,TRBJ1-2,NA,NA,CSASDDRNYGYTF,TGCAGTGCTAGCGATGACAGGAACTATGGCTACACCTTC
TRBV2,TRBJ1-5,NA,few,CASSEMGRTVRPQHF,TGTGCCAGCAGTGAAATGGGCCGGACAGTCCGGCCCCAGCATTTT
TRBV20-1,TRBJ2-3,TRBD1,NA,CSARDRGRGRNTQYF,TGCAGTGCTAGAGATCGAGGTAGGGGGCGAAATACGCAGTATTTT
TRBV4-1,TRBJ1-3,NA,NA,CASTRTVAGNTIYF,TGCGCCAGCACCCGGACCGTGGCCGGAAACACCATATATTTT
TRBV15,TRBJ1-1,TRBD1,NA,CATSRGQGDTEAFF,TGTGCCACCAGCAGGGGACAGGGAGACACTGAAGCTTTCTTT
TRBV6-5,TRBJ1-1,NA,NA,CASSYTLGQHMNTEAFF,TGTGCCAGCAGTTACACCCTGGGACAACACATGAACACTGAAGCTTTCTTT
TRBV12-3/TRBV12-4,TRBJ1-1,NA,NA,CASSLKRRINTEAFF,TGTGCCAGCAGTTTAAAGCGCAGAATTAACACTGAAGCTTTCTTT
TRBV12-3/TRBV12-4,TRBJ2-5,TRBD2,NA,CASSWGSGEETQYF,TGTGCCAGCAGTTGGGGTAGCGGGGAAGAGACCCAGTACTTC
TRBV7-2,TRBJ1-1,NA,NA,CASRRQNTEAFF,TGTGCCAGCAGAAGACAGAACACTGAAGCTTTCTTT
TRBV27,TRBJ2-1,TRBD1,few,CASSFGRGRRQFF,TGTGCCAGCAGTTTCGGCAGGGGGCGAAGGCAGTTCTTC
TRBV11-2,TRBJ2-1,TRBD2,NA,CASSLDRTAGGPQFF,TGTGCCAGCAGCTTAGATAGAACAGCGGGAGGTCCGCAGTTCTTC
TRBV28,TRBJ1-2,TRBD1,NA,CASFPGTGADYGYTF,TGTGCCAGCTTCCCGGGGACAGGGGCTGACTATGGCTACACCTTC
TRBV7-2,TRBJ2-5,NA,NA,CASSLAMQETQYF,TGTGCCAGCAGCTTAGCCATGCAGGAGACCCAGTACTTC
TRBV6-5,TRBJ2-1,TRBD1,NA,CASSWTGESYNEQFF,TGTGCCAGCAGTTGGACAGGCGAATCCTACAATGAGCAGTTCTTC